One and the same sample provided the 20 T cell receptor beta chains below, sequenced in a study of OX40 agonist ivuxolimab in advanced cancers. Sequencing used immunoSEQ multiplex PCR; TCRdb keeps in-frame clones, though not all of them. In the table there are about 77,000 clones, about 86% of which are singletons. The input for sequencing was CD4+ or CD8+ T cells sorted from blood, taken in a trial of the OX40 agonist ivuxolimab. Receptors originate from an adult with an advanced solid tumor such as melanoma, head and neck, liver or kidney cancer.

The chain joins TRBV19 to TRBJ2-2; 8 nucleotides agree with TRBD1. Germline V lookup: CDR1 LNHDA, CDR2 SQIVND (reference sequence). This CDR3 has 12 amino acids. V gave up 6 bases and J gave up 9 bases; unmatched junction bases: 3. DNA of the CDR3: TGTGCCAGTAGGACAGGGGACTGGGAGCTGTTTTTT. It encodes CASRTGDWELFF.

V usage is TRBV30 and J usage is TRBJ1-1; D not resolved. Germline lookup yields CDR1 GTSNPN and CDR2 SVGIG (reference sequence). The CDR3 is 13 residues long. V was shortened by 0 bases and J by 1 base, with 6 bases between the two germline ends. The CDR3: CAWSVGPNTEAFF. DNA for the CDR3: TGTGCCTGGAGTGTTGGCCCGAACACTGAAGCTTTCTTT. Filled out from reference TRBV30 and TRBJ1-1, the complete variable domain reads SQTIHQWPATLVQPVGSPLSLECTVEGTSNPNLYWYRQAAGRGLQLLFYSVGIGQISSEVPQNLSASRPQDRQFILSSKKLLLSDSGFYLCAWSVGPNTEAFFGQGTRLTVV.

This chain uses TRBV7-8 with TRBJ1-5; 7 bases fit TRBD1. The germline V gene encodes CDR1 SGHVS and CDR2 FQNEAQ. Unmatched junction bases numbered 2, after V lost 0 bases and J lost 6 bases. The CDR3 runs to 14 residues. The CDR3 bases are TGTGCCAGCAGCTTAGCAGGGGGCAGTCAGCCCCAGCATTTT. This sequence encodes CASSLAGGSQPQHF.

The V and J genes are TRBV5-1 and TRBJ2-1; 12 bases are shared with TRBD2. CDR3 length equals 15 residues. Germline CDR1 is SGHRS and CDR2 is YFSETQ. Trimming took 0 bases from V and 6 from J; bases not matched to a gene: 1. This chain's CDR3 is CASSLASGGVNEQFF. CDR3 bases: TGCGCCAGCAGCTTGGCTAGCGGGGGGGTCAATGAGCAGTTCTTC. Based on the CDR3 plus reference TRBV5-1 and TRBJ2-1, the full variable domain is KAGVTQTPRYLIKTRGQQVTLSCSPISGHRSVSWYQQTPGQGLQFLFEYFSETQRNKGNFPGRFSGRQFSNSRSEMNVSTLELGDSALYLCASSLASGGVNEQFFGPGTRLTVL.

The chain carries TRBV18 and TRBJ1-3, with 8 bases that match TRBD1. V was pared by 3 bases and J by 6 bases, with 10 bases of the junction left unmatched. The CDR3 has 16 amino acids. Germline V CDR1 and CDR2: KGHSH, LQKENI. The CDR3 DNA follows: TGTGCCAGCTCACCTCGACAGGGGTACGCTATAAACACCATATATTTT. This codes for CASSPRQGYAINTIYF.

The chain recombines TRBV7-2 with TRBJ2-2; D gene unclear. The CDR3 loop spans 13 amino acids. V gave up 5 bases and J gave up 4 bases, with 8 bases separating them. CDR1 is SGHTA, CDR2 FQGNSA, per germline. The CDR3 sequence is CASSPHPTGELFF. CDR3 in DNA: TGTGCCAGCAGCCCCCATCCCACCGGGGAGCTGTTTTTT.

The genes are TRBV19 and TRBJ2-2; 9 bases agree with TRBD1. The CDR3 length is 15 residues. CDR1 is LNHDA and CDR2 is SQIVND in the germline V gene (reference sequence). The J segment lost 6 bases and the V segment lost 5 bases, leaving 7 bases of the junction unmatched. For the CDR3, the DNA is TGTGCCAGTAGTCCGGACAGGGGAAACGCCGGGGAGCTGTTTTTT. Its protein is CASSPDRGNAGELFF.

V usage is TRBV2 and J usage is TRBJ1-1; 7 bases are shared with TRBD1. The V gene's germline CDR1 is SNHLY and CDR2 FYNNEI. After removal of 9 bases from V and 1 base from J, the junction contained 8 bases not matched to a gene. CDR3 length equals 14 residues. The DNA of the CDR3 is TGTGCCAGTTGTAACAGGGGTGGGAACACTGAAGCTTTCTTT. Its translation: CASCNRGGNTEAFF.

This chain uses TRBV15 with TRBJ1-4, with unresolved D. Germline V gene data show CDR1 as LNHNV and CDR2 as YYDKDF (reference sequence). Between the trimmed V and J ends, which lost 1 base and 7 bases, there was a span of 10 bases. This CDR3 contains 14 residues. CDR3 amino acids: CATSRGGMGEKLFF. The CDR3 coding sequence is TGTGCCACCAGCAGAGGGGGTATGGGTGAAAAACTGTTTTTT.

In nucleotides, the CDR3 is TGCAGCGTTGAATGGGAGGCGGGACAGTGGCCCTGGAGTGGTGGCTACACCTTC. Its protein is CSVEWEAGQWPWSGGYTF. The chain recombines TRBV29-1 with TRBJ1-2; TRBD1 matches at 7 bases. CDR3 length: 18 amino acids. With 2 bases clipped from V and 7 bases from J, the junction kept 22 bases outside the gene matches. Germline V gene lookup returns CDR1 SQVTM and CDR2 ANQGSEA. Drawing the rest from reference TRBV29-1 and TRBJ1-2, the complete variable domain is SAVISQKPSRDICQRGTSLTIQCQVDSQVTMMFWYRQQPGQSLTLIATANQGSEATYESGFVIDKFPISRPNLTFSTLTVSNMSPEDSSIYLCSVEWEAGQWPWSGGYTFGSGTRLTVV.

The chain couples TRBV7-3 to TRBJ2-2, with 9 positions matching TRBD1. The CDR3 has 14 amino acids. CDR1 SGHTA and CDR2 FQGTGA come from the germline V gene. The V and J ends lost 5 bases and 3 bases, in that order; junction bases with no gene match: 1. Here the CDR3 reads CASSGQGYTGELFF. The DNA for the CDR3 is TGTGCCAGCAGCGGACAGGGGTACACCGGGGAGCTGTTTTTT.

J is TRBJ1-2 and V is TRBV2; the D is unclear. In germline, CDR1 is SNHLY, CDR2 FYNNEI. This CDR3 spans 14 amino acids. With 2 bases removed from V and 2 bases from J, the gap between germline ends came to 9 bases. CDR3 sequence reads: CASSERVLNYGYTF. DNA for the CDR3: TGTGCCAGCAGTGAAAGGGTTTTGAACTATGGCTACACCTTC.

The genes are TRBV7-9 and TRBJ2-7; 8 bases align to TRBD1. Trimming removed 1 base from V and 4 bases from J; junction bases left unmatched: 0. From germline, CDR1 is SEHNR and CDR2 FQNEAQ (reference sequence). The CDR3 runs 13 residues. The CDR3 here is CASSLGTGYEQYF. CDR3 sequence (DNA): TGTGCCAGCAGCTTAGGGACAGGGTACGAGCAGTACTTC.

The V call is TRBV19, the J call TRBJ1-3; 10 bases fit TRBD1. CDR1 LNHDA and CDR2 SQIVND come from the germline V gene (reference sequence). This CDR3 spans 17 amino acids. V lost 7 bases, J lost 3 bases, and 12 bases stayed unmatched. CDR3: CASTLSSGTGVGNTIYF. The CDR3 region has the DNA TGTGCCAGTACCCTCTCCTCCGGGACAGGGGTTGGAAACACCATATATTTT.

The V and J genes are TRBV9 and TRBJ2-5; 12 bases agree with TRBD1. Germline trimming cut 3 bases from V and 4 bases from J; bases unmatched to any gene: 7. CDR3 length: 16 residues. The germline V gene encodes CDR1 SGDLS and CDR2 YYNGEE. CDR3 protein: CASSGGQGARGETQYF. The CDR3 nucleotides read TGTGCCAGCAGCGGGGGACAGGGGGCAAGGGGAGAGACCCAGTACTTC.

This clone turned up a few times. The CDR3 nucleotides are TGTGCCAGCAGTTACCCAGGGGGCTCGGAAAAACTGTTTTTT. It is translated as CASSYPGGSEKLFF. The V gene is TRBV6-6, the J gene TRBJ1-4; TRBD1 matches at 8 bases. V lost 2 bases, J lost 8 bases, and 4 bases stayed unmatched. The CDR3 extends over 14 amino acids. Germline V gives CDR1 MNHNY, CDR2 SVGAGI (reference sequence).

Concerning this clone itself: No conserved phenylalanine or tryptophan ends this CDR3, so it is likely a read error. The DNA is left out, because the CDR3 cannot be placed on it with certainty; the CDR3 is given as TCRdb lists it. The rearrangement links TRBV20-1 to TRBJ2-3; the listed D gene, TRBD2, was not tested against the DNA. In germline, CDR1 is DFQATT, CDR2 SNEGSKA (reference sequence). The CDR3 extends over 8 residues, inclusive of both ends. CDR3 region: CSLYGLAG.

The chain has TRBV6-5 and TRBJ2-6, with TRBD1 as a possible D gene (5 bases). Trimming took 5 bases from V and 1 from J, leaving 9 bases between them. The CDR3 covers 15 residues. Germline assignment: CDR1 MNHEY and CDR2 SVGAGI. The CDR3 region is CASSNRQSGANVLTF. CDR3 nucleotide sequence: TGTGCCAGCAGTAACCGACAGTCTGGGGCCAACGTCCTGACTTTC.

J is TRBJ2-5 and V is TRBV23-1; the match to TRBD1 covers 8 bases. TRBV23-1 qualifies as an ORF whose function is uncertain. The CDR3 runs 15 residues. V was pared by 3 bases and J by 2 bases, with 5 bases of the junction left unmatched. CDR3: CASSQRDRSQETQYF. DNA for the CDR3: TGCGCCAGCAGTCAGCGGGACAGGTCTCAAGAGACCCAGTACTTC.

The rearrangement links TRBV13 to TRBJ2-5, with 11 bases fitting TRBD2. This CDR3 spans 15 amino acids. The trim removed 6 bases at V and 4 bases at J, leaving 7 bases unmatched. Germline V gene lookup returns CDR1 PRHDT and CDR2 FYEKMQ (reference sequence). This CDR3 reads CASRRTSGRGETQYF. The CDR3, as DNA: TGTGCCAGCAGGCGTACTAGCGGGAGAGGAGAGACCCAGTACTTC.